The 18 T cell receptor beta chains below were found in one sample sequenced in a study of Ad26.COV2.S vaccination and SARS-CoV-2 variants. Profiling relied on immunoSEQ multiplex PCR, and the TCRdb table lists in-frame clones only, not all of them. The sample lists more than 150,000 clones, about 83% occurring once. The source material was peripheral blood, sampled after recovery from COVID-19. The receptors derive from a human donor who had recovered from COVID-19.

The chain uses TRBV19 and TRBJ2-2, with D unresolved. The CDR3 is made up of 12 amino acids. Trimming took off 5 bases at V and 6 bases at J, with 7 bases between the two ends. Germline CDR1 is LNHDA and CDR2 is SQIVND (reference sequence). CDR3 nucleotides: TGTGCCAGTAGTTTTCGGTCCGGGGAGCTGTTTTTT. Its protein is CASSFRSGELFF.

This clone came up a few times. The rearrangement joins TRBV5-6 to TRBJ1-5; D possibly corresponds to TRBD1 (6 bases). Germline V gene data show CDR1 as SGHDT and CDR2 as YYEEEE. Between the trimmed V and J ends, which lost 5 bases and 0 bases, there was a span of 9 bases. The CDR3 covers 14 residues. The CDR3 loop reads CASSARGSNQPQHF. The CDR3 region has the DNA TGTGCCAGCAGTGCCAGGGGTAGCAATCAGCCCCAGCATTTT.

J is TRBJ2-3 and V is TRBV5-1, with no clear D. This CDR3 is 14 amino acids long. The V and J ends lost 5 bases and 8 bases respectively, with 18 bases between them. The germline gives CDR1 SGHRS, CDR2 YFSETQ. CDR3 in DNA: TGCGCCAGCAGACCCAGTTCTGGCAAAGGTACGCAGTATTTT. Its translation: CASRPSSGKGTQYF.

This chain joins TRBV5-1 and TRBJ2-2, with 9 nucleotides matching TRBD1. Germline assignment: CDR1 SGHRS and CDR2 YFSETQ. The V gene end was trimmed by 3 bases and the J gene end by 6 bases; junction bases not matched to a gene: 6. CDR3 size: 15 residues. The CDR3 spells CASSSGQGWAGELFF. In DNA, the CDR3 is TGCGCCAGCAGCTCGGGACAGGGATGGGCCGGGGAGCTGTTTTTT.

This clone was recorded only once. J is TRBJ1-2 and V is TRBV20-1; D is unclear. CDR1 and CDR2 from the germline V gene are DFQATT and SNEGSKA (reference sequence). The CDR3 spans 9 residues. Trimming shortened V by 6 bases and J by 13 bases, and 12 bases separated the two germline ends. Here the CDR3 reads CSATPGGTF. In DNA form, the CDR3 reads TGCAGTGCGACCCCGGGTGGCACCTTC.

V usage is TRBV27 and J usage is TRBJ2-7; 12 bases align to TRBD2. This CDR3 has 14 residues. Per germline, CDR1 MNHEY and CDR2 SMNVEV (reference sequence). The trim removed 4 bases at V and 6 bases at J, leaving 4 bases unmatched. The CDR3 here is CASSSTSGSAEQYF. DNA for the CDR3: TGTGCCAGCAGTTCGACTAGCGGGAGTGCCGAGCAGTACTTC.

The rearrangement joins TRBV18 to TRBJ2-7, with D hard to call. Germline CDR1 KGHSH, CDR2 LQKENI. Trimming removed 3 bases at V and 1 base at J, with 7 bases between. This CDR3 has 13 residues. For the CDR3, the DNA is TGTGCCAGCTCACCTTCGGGTTCCTACGAGCAGTACTTC. Its translation is CASSPSGSYEQYF.

The V gene is TRBV5-6, the J gene TRBJ2-7, with D perhaps matching TRBD1 (6 bases). The CDR3 contains 14 residues. Germline assignment: CDR1 SGHDT and CDR2 YYEEEE. Trimming removed 6 bases at V and 4 bases at J, with 17 bases between. CDR3 in DNA: TGTGCCAGCACCCAAGACAGGAGAGGGTACGAGCAGTACTTC. Amino acid sequence: CASTQDRRGYEQYF.

The genes are TRBV10-3 and TRBJ2-7, with unresolved D. The CDR3 runs to 13 residues. Between the trimmed V and J ends, which lost 11 bases and 2 bases, there was a span of 16 bases. Germline V CDR1 and CDR2: ENHRY, SYGVKD. CDR3 residues: CAVRRAGTYEQYF. In DNA, the CDR3 is TGTGCCGTCCGTCGCGCAGGTACCTACGAGCAGTACTTC.

This rearrangement joins TRBV7-8 to TRBJ2-1; D ambiguous. Germline V CDR1 and CDR2: SGHVS, FQNEAQ. This CDR3 is 15 amino acids long. The V end lost 4 bases, the J end lost 0 bases, and 10 bases lay between the germline ends. CDR3 in DNA: TGTGCCAGCAGCTCTACTCAGAGCTCCTACAATGAGCAGTTCTTC. Its protein product is CASSSTQSSYNEQFF.

This chain links TRBV15 with TRBJ2-7, with 10 bases identical to TRBD1. The CDR3 contains 14 residues. V shed 4 bases and J 5 bases; nucleotides not matched to a gene: 5. Germline V gives CDR1 LNHNV, CDR2 YYDKDF (reference sequence). Here the CDR3 DNA reads TGTGCCACCAGCAAGACAGGGGGCTATGACGAGCAGTACTTC. This gives the protein CATSKTGGYDEQYF.

CDR3 in amino acids: CASSLAGRNTEAFF. In nucleotides, the CDR3 is TGCGCCAGCAGCTTGGCAGGGAGGAACACTGAAGCTTTCTTT. This chain joins TRBV5-1 and TRBJ1-1; possibly TRBD1 for D (5 bases). Germline CDR1 is SGHRS and CDR2 is YFSETQ. V lost 0 bases and J 1 base, leaving 7 bases between the germline ends. This CDR3 is 14 amino acids long.

The gene calls are TRBV10-3 and TRBJ2-3; TRBD1 matches at 9 bases. The CDR3 covers 15 residues. Germline CDR1 is ENHRY and CDR2 is SYGVKD. J was trimmed by 4 bases and V by 3 bases; bases with no gene match: 5. The CDR3 DNA reads TGTGCCATCAGTGACCGGGACAGGGTTCCAGATACGCAGTATTTT. This sequence encodes CAISDRDRVPDTQYF.

CDR3 sequence: CASSLKREEDQPQHF. CDR3 in DNA: TGTGCCAGCAGCTTAAAGAGGGAAGAAGATCAGCCCCAGCATTTT. This chain links TRBV11-2 with TRBJ1-5; D is ambiguous. V shed 2 bases and J shed 5 bases, with 13 bases lying between them. This CDR3 has 15 amino acids. Germline-derived CDR1 and CDR2 are SGHAT and FQNNGV.

This clone showed up just a few times. This chain connects TRBV29-1 to TRBJ1-5; 7 nucleotides agree with TRBD1. Trimming took 4 bases from V and 7 from J; bases not matched to a gene: 7. This CDR3 has 13 residues. Germline CDR1 SQVTM, CDR2 ANQGSEA. CDR3 loop: CSVGWQGGQPQHF. As DNA, the CDR3 is TGCAGCGTTGGGTGGCAGGGGGGCCAGCCCCAGCATTTT.

The rearrangement uses TRBV18 and TRBJ2-7; a weak D match, TRBD2 (5 bases). The CDR3 sequence is 14 residues long. The germline V gene has CDR1 KGHSH and CDR2 LQKENI. Deletions cut 4 bases from V and 7 bases from J, with 17 bases between. CDR3 loop: CASSLLRDAAEQYF. The CDR3 DNA sequence: TGTGCCAGCTCACTACTCCGGGATGCGGCGGAGCAGTACTTC.

V gene TRBV19 combines with J gene TRBJ1-1; D not certain. The CDR3 has 14 amino acids. In germline, CDR1 is LNHDA, CDR2 SQIVND (reference sequence). Trimming cost V 3 bases and J 2 bases, with 10 bases left between them. CDR3 nucleotides: TGTGCCAGTAGTATCCTGGCGGACAACACTGAAGCTTTCTTT. Translating gives CASSILADNTEAFF.

The chain employs TRBV7-9 and TRBJ2-1; perhaps D is TRBD1 or TRBD2 (5 bases each). Deletions cut 3 bases from V and 7 bases from J, with 13 bases between. The CDR3 has 14 amino acids. Germline V gives CDR1 SEHNR, CDR2 FQNEAQ (reference sequence). CDR3 loop: CASSFRDEGNEQFF. DNA for the CDR3: TGTGCCAGCAGCTTCCGGGACGAGGGGAATGAGCAGTTCTTC.